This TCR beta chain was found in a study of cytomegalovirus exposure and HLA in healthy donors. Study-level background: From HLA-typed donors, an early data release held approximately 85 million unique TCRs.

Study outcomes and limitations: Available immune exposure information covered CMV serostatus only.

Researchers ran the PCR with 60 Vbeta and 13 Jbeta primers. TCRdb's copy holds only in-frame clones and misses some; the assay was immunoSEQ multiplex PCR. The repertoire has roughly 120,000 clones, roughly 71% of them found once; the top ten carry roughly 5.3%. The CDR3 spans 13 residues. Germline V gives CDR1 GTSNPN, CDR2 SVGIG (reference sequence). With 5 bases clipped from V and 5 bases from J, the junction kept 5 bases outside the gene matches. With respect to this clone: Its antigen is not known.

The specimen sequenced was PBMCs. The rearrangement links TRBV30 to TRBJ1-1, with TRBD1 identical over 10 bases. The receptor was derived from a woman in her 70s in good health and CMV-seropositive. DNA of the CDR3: TGTGCCTGGGGAGACAGGGGGCGGACTGAAGCTTTCTTT. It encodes CAWGDRGRTEAFF.